This TCR beta chain was obtained from a study of CD8 T cells in ankylosing spondylitis. From the 5' RACE reads, TCRdb called clonotypes with MiXCR, one entry per CDR3 protein. The repertoire holds 130,000 or so distinct CDR3 sequences, with more than 9.5% as singletons. Ten or more counts support this clonotype. The antigen remains unidentified. Findings and caveats of the study: CD8+ disease-linked clones were present at relatively low frequencies in blood.

The receptor was derived from a female donor with ankylosing spondylitis or in good health (not recorded which). Material: blood, either unsorted or a sorted T cell fraction (not recorded which).

The CDR3 sequence: CASSTVGGKVYEQYF. The CDR3 DNA is TGTGCCAGTAGTACAGTAGGCGGGAAAGTCTACGAGCAGTACTTC. The chain uses TRBV19 and TRBJ2-7, with D perhaps matching TRBD2 (6 bases). Germline CDR1 LNHDA, CDR2 SQIVND (reference sequence). The CDR3 contains 15 residues. Between the trimmed V and J ends, which lost 4 bases and 3 bases, there was a span of 16 bases. The whole variable domain, filled in from reference TRBV19 and TRBJ2-7, reads DGGITQSPKYLFRKEGQNVTLSCEQNLNHDAMYWYRQDPGQGLRLIYYSQIVNDFQKGDIAEGYSVSREKKESFPLTVTSAQKNPTAFYLCASSTVGGKVYEQYFGPGTRLTVT.